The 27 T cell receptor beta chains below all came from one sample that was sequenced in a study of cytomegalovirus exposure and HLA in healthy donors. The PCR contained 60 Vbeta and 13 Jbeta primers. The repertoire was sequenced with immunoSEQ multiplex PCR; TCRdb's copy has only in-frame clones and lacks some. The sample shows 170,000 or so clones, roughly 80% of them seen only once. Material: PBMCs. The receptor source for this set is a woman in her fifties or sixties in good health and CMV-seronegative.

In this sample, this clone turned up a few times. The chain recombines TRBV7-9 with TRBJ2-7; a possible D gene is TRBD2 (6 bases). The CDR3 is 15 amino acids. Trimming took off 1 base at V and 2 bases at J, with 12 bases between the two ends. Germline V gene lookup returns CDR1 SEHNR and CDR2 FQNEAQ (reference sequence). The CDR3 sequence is CASSLGGGKPYEQYF. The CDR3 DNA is TGTGCCAGCAGCTTAGGAGGCGGGAAACCCTACGAGCAGTACTTC.

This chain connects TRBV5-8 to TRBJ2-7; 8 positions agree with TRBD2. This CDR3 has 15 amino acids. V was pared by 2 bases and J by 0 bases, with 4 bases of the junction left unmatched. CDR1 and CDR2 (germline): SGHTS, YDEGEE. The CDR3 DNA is TGTGCCAGCAGCTTCAGCGGGAGTGGCTCCTACGAGCAGTACTTC. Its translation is CASSFSGSGSYEQYF.

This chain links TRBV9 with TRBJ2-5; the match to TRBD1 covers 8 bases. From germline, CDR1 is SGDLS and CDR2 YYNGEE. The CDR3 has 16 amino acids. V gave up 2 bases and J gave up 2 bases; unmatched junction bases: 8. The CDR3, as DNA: TGTGCCAGCAGCGTTTCCTCGACAGGGGCACAAGAGACCCAGTACTTC. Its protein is CASSVSSTGAQETQYF.

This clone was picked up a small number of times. The CDR3 DNA sequence: TGTGCCAGTAGCGGGTGGGAAGGGGCCGGGGAGCTGTTTTTT. It yields the protein CASSGWEGAGELFF. The gene calls are TRBV19 and TRBJ2-2; D is perhaps TRBD1 (5 bases). This CDR3 is built from 14 residues. The V gene's germline CDR1 is LNHDA and CDR2 SQIVND (reference sequence). Between the trimmed V and J ends, which lost 6 bases and 6 bases, there was a span of 14 bases.

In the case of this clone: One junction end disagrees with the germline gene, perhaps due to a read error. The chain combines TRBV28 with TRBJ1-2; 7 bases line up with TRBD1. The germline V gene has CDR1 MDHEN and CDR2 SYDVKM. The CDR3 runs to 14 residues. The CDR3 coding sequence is TGTGCCGGCAGTTTATTAGGGACAGTTTATGGCTACACCTTC. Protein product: CAGSLLGTVYGYTF.

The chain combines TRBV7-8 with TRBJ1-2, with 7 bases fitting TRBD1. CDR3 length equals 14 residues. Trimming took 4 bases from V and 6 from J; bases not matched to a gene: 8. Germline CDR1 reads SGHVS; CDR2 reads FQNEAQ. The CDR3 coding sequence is TGTGCCAGCAGCTCCAAACCCGGGACAGATGGCTACACCTTC. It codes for CASSSKPGTDGYTF. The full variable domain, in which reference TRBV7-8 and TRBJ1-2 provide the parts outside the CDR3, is GAGVSQSPRYKVAKRGQDVALRCDPISGHVSLFWYQQALGQGPEFLTYFQNEAQLDKSGLPSDRFFAERPEGSVSTLKIQRTQQEDSAVYLCASSSKPGTDGYTFGSGTRLTVV.

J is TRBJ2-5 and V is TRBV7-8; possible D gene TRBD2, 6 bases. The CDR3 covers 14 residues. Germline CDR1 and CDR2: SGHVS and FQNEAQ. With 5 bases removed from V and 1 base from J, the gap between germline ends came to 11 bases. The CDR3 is CASSMRGSQETQYF. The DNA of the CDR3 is TGTGCCAGCAGCATGCGGGGTAGCCAAGAGACCCAGTACTTC. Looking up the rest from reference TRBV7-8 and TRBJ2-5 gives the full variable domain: GAGVSQSPRYKVAKRGQDVALRCDPISGHVSLFWYQQALGQGPEFLTYFQNEAQLDKSGLPSDRFFAERPEGSVSTLKIQRTQQEDSAVYLCASSMRGSQETQYFGPGTRLLVL.

The CDR3 DNA reads as TGCGCCAGCAGCTTGGACGGGACTCAGACCGGGGAGCTGTTTTTT. Translating gives CASSLDGTQTGELFF. The J gene is TRBJ2-2, the V gene TRBV5-1; D perhaps matches TRBD2 (6 bases). Between the trimmed V and J ends, which lost 0 bases and 5 bases, there was a span of 11 bases. The CDR3 consists of 15 residues. Germline loops: CDR1 SGHRS, CDR2 YFSETQ.

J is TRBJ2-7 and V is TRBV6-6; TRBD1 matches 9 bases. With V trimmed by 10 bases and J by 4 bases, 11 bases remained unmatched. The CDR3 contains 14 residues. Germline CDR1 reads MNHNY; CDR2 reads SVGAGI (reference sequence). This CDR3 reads CATDSSGTGYEQYF. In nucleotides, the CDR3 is TGTGCCACCGACTCTTCCGGGACAGGGTACGAGCAGTACTTC.

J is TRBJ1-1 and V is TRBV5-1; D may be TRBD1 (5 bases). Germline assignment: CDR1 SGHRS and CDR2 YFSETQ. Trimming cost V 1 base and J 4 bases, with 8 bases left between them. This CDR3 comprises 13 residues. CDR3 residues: CASSLSGFTEAFF. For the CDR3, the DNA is TGCGCCAGCAGCTTGTCAGGGTTCACTGAAGCTTTCTTT. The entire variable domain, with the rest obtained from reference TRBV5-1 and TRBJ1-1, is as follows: KAGVTQTPRYLIKTRGQQVTLSCSPISGHRSVSWYQQTPGQGLQFLFEYFSETQRNKGNFPGRFSGRQFSNSRSEMNVSTLELGDSALYLCASSLSGFTEAFFGQGTRLTVV.

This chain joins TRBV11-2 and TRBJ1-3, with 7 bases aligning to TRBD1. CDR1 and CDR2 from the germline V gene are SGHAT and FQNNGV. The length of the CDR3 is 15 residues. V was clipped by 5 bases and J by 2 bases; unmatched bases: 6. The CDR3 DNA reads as TGTGCCAGCAGCCCGCAGGGACAGCCTGGAAACACCATATATTTT. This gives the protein CASSPQGQPGNTIYF.

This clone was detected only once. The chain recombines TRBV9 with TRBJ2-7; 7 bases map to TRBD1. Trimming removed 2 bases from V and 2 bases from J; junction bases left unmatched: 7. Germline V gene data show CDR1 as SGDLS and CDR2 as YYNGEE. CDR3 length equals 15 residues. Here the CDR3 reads CASSVGQEPTYEQYF. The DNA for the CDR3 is TGTGCCAGCAGCGTTGGACAGGAACCGACCTACGAGCAGTACTTC.

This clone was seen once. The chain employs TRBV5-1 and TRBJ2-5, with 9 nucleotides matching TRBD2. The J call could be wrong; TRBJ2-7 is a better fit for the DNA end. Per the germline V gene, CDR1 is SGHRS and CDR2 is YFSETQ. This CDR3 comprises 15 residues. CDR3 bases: TGCGCCAGCAGCTTGTCTAGCGGGACTTCCTACGAGCAGTACTTC. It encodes CASSLSSGTSYEQYF.

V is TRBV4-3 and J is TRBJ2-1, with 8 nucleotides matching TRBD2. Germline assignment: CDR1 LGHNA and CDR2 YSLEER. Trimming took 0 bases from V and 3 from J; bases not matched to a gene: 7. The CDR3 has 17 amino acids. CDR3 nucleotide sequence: TGCGCCAGCAGCCAAGAGGGCGGGGGGAGTTTCTACAATGAGCAGTTCTTC. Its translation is CASSQEGGGSFYNEQFF.

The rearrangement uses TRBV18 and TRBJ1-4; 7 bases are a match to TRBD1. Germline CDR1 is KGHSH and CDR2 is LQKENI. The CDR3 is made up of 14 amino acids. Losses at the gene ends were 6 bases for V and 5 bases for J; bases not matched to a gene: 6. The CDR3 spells CASSTGQINEKLFF. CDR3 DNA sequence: TGTGCCAGCTCGACGGGACAGATCAATGAAAAACTGTTTTTT. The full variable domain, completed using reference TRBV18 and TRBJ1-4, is NAGVMQNPRHLVRRRGQEARLRCSPMKGHSHVYWYRQLPEEGLKFMVYLQKENIIDESGMPKERFSAEFPKEGPSILRIQQVVRGDSAAYFCASSTGQINEKLFFGSGTQLSVL.

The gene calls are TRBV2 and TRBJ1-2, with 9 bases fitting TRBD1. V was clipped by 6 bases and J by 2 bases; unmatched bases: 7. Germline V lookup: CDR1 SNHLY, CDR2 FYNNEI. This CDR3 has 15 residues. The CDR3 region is CASRDRGPLNYGYTF. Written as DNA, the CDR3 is TGTGCCAGCAGGGACAGGGGTCCGCTGAACTATGGCTACACCTTC.

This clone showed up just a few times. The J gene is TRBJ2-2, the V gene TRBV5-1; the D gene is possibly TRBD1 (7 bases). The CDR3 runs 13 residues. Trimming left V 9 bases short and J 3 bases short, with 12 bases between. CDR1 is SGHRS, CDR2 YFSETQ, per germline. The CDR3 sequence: CATQGGDTGELFF. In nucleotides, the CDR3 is TGCGCCACCCAGGGGGGAGACACCGGGGAGCTGTTTTTT.

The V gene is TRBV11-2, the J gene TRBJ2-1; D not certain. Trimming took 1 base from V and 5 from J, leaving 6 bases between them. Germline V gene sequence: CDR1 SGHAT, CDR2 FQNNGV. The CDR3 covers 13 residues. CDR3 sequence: CASSLGLNNEQFF. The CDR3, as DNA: TGTGCCAGCAGCTTAGGACTTAACAATGAGCAGTTCTTC.

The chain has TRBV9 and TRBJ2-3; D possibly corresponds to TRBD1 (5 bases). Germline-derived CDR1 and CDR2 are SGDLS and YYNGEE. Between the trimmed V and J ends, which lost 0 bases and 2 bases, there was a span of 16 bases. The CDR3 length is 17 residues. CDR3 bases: TGTGCCAGCAGCGTAGGGGGCGCGCGCGTCCCCACAGATACGCAGTATTTT. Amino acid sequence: CASSVGGARVPTDTQYF.

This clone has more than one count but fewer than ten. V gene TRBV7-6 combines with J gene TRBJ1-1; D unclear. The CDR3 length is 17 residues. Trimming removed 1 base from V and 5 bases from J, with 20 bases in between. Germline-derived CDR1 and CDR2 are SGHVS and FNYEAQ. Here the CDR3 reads CASSLEGWGAGHTEAFF. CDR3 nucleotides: TGTGCCAGCAGCTTAGAAGGTTGGGGTGCGGGTCATACTGAAGCTTTCTTT. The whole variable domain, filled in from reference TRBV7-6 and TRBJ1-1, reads GAGVSQSPRYKVTKRGQDVALRCDPISGHVSLYWYRQALGQGPEFLTYFNYEAQQDKSGLPNDRFSAERPEGSISTLTIQRTEQRDSAMYRCASSLEGWGAGHTEAFFGQGTRLTVV.

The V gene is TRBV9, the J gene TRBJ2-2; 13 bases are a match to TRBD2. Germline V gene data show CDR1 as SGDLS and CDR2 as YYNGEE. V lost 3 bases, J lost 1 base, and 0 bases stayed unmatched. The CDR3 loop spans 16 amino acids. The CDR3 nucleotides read TGTGCCAGCAGCGGGACTAGCGGGAGGAACACCGGGGAGCTGTTTTTT. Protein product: CASSGTSGRNTGELFF.

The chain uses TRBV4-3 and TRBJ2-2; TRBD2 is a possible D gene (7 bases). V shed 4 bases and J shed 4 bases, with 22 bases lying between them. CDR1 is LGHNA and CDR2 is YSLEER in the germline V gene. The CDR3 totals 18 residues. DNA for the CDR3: TGCGCCAGCAGCCGAACCGGGGGGCACTACGGGGGCACCGGGGAGCTGTTTTTT. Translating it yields CASSRTGGHYGGTGELFF.

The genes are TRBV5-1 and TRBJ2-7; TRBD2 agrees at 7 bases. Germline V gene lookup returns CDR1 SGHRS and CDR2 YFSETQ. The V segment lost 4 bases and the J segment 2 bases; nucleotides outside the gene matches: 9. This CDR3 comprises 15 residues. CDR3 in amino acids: CASSVSGGATYEQYF. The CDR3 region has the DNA TGCGCCAGCAGCGTTTCGGGAGGAGCAACCTACGAGCAGTACTTC.

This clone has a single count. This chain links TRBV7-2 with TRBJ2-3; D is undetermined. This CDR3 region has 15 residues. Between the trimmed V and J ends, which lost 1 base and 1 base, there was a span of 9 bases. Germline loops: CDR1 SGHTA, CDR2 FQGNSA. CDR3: CASSLVRRGTDTQYF. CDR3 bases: TGTGCCAGCAGCTTAGTCAGGCGAGGCACAGATACGCAGTATTTT. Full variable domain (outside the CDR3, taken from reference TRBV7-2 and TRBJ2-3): GAGVSQSPSNKVTEKGKDVELRCDPISGHTALYWYRQSLGQGLEFLIYFQGNSAPDKSGLPSDRFSAERTGGSVSTLTIQRTQQEDSAVYLCASSLVRRGTDTQYFGPGTRLTVL.

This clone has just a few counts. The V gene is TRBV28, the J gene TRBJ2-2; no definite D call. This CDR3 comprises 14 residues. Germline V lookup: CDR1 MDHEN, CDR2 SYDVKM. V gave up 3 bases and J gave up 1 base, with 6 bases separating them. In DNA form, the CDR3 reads TGTGCCAGCAGTTTCAGTCTGAACACCGGGGAGCTGTTTTTT. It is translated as CASSFSLNTGELFF.

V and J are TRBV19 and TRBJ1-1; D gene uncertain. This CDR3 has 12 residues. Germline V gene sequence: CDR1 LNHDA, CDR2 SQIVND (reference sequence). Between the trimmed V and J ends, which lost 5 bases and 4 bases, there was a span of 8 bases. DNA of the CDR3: TGTGCCAGTAGTGGAGGGTCCACTGAAGCTTTCTTT. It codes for CASSGGSTEAFF.

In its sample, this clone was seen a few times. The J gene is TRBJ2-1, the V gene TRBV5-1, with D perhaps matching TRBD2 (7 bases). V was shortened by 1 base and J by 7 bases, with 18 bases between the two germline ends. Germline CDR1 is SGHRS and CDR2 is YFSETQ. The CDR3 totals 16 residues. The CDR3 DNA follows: TGCGCCAGCAGCTTGAGCTGGGGGGGCGGTGATAATGAGCAGTTCTTC. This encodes CASSLSWGGGDNEQFF.